This T cell receptor beta chain was captured in a study of blood T cell repertoires in COVID-19. Study background: Samples taken during acute and convalescent COVID-19 were collected in the United States, Italy and Spain.

The CDR3 totals 13 residues. With 6 bases removed from V and 8 bases from J, the gap between germline ends came to 16 bases. Germline-derived CDR1 and CDR2 are MNHEY and SMNVEV (reference sequence). In the authors' workflow: From reference gene primer amplification, estimates of nucleated cell counts were derived. The protocol was immunoSEQ multiplex PCR, while the TCRdb copy is restricted to in-frame clones and leaves out a portion. V and J calls and clone size are given by that table; D and trimming were obtained from the DNA. The sample has 200,000 to 250,000 clones, 88% seen once. Recruitment covered 25 or so US areas and drew participants whose ages spanned roughly 18 to 89 years. Allocation to cohorts depended on clinical history reported by the participants.

The J gene is TRBJ1-1, the V gene TRBV27; possible D gene TRBD1, 6 bases. Sequenced sample: PBMCs or T cells enriched from blood (not recorded which). The TCR originated in a woman aged 25-40 years who had been exposed to COVID-19. The CDR3 DNA is TGTGCCAGCAGCTATACAGGGAAAACCGAAGCTTTCTTT. Translation gives CASSYTGKTEAFF.